The 8 T cell receptor beta chains listed next were all sequenced from one sample in a study of tumor-infiltrating lymphocytes in localized non-small cell lung cancer. The table came from immunoSEQ multiplex PCR; TCRdb's copy has only in-frame clones and leaves some out. The sample has about 21,000 clones; about 80% are singletons. Sequencing was done on a sample of lung tumor tissue. The origin of the receptors is a human donor with non-small cell lung cancer.

This clone is medium-sized within its sample. V usage is TRBV10-2 and J usage is TRBJ2-2; no reliable D call. Trimming took off 10 bases at V and 6 bases at J, with 15 bases between the two ends. Germline V CDR1 and CDR2: WSHSY, SAAADI. The CDR3 contains 13 residues. This chain's CDR3 is CATRLAGAGELFF. The CDR3 nucleotides are TGCGCCACAAGACTGGCTGGCGCCGGGGAGCTGTTTTTT.

V is TRBV7-2 and J is TRBJ2-7; a possible D gene is TRBD1 (5 bases). Trimming took 5 bases from V and 7 from J, leaving 18 bases between them. Germline CDR1 reads SGHTA; CDR2 reads FQGNSA. The CDR3 sequence is 14 residues long. The CDR3 loop reads CASSTGSNRGEQYF. The CDR3, as DNA: TGTGCCAGCAGCACCGGGTCGAATAGGGGAGAGCAGTACTTC.

The chain is built from TRBV7-2 and TRBJ2-3, with 14 nucleotides matching TRBD2. Germline trimming cut 4 bases from V and 6 bases from J; bases unmatched to any gene: 9. Germline-derived CDR1 and CDR2 are SGHTA and FQGNSA. The CDR3 has 17 amino acids. In nucleotides, the CDR3 is TGTGCCAGCAGCTCGAGACTAGCGGGAGGGCCAGGGGATACGCAGTATTTT. Amino acid sequence: CASSSRLAGGPGDTQYF.

The chain has TRBV2 and TRBJ2-1; TRBD1 or TRBD2 may be the D gene (7 bases each). The V gene's germline CDR1 is SNHLY and CDR2 FYNNEI. CDR3 length: 17 amino acids. Trimming left V 6 bases short and J 3 bases short, with 21 bases between. CDR3 amino acids: CASSGTGVPGGYNEQFF. The CDR3 coding sequence is TGTGCCAGCAGCGGCACAGGGGTGCCGGGGGGCTACAATGAGCAGTTCTTC.

The rearrangement uses TRBV2 and TRBJ2-1, with unresolved D. V lost 7 bases and J 0 bases, leaving 7 bases between the germline ends. The CDR3 sequence is 13 residues long. Per germline, CDR1 SNHLY and CDR2 FYNNEI. The CDR3 reads CASIRSSYNEQFF. As DNA, the CDR3 is TGTGCCAGCATACGGAGCTCCTACAATGAGCAGTTCTTC.

This chain joins TRBV14 and TRBJ2-2; D unclear. V was shortened by 1 base and J by 4 bases, with 13 bases between the two germline ends. The CDR3 runs to 16 residues. CDR1 SGHDN and CDR2 FVKESK come from the germline V gene. The CDR3, as DNA: TGTGCCAGCAGCCAAGGTGCCGGGCCCGTCACCGGGGAGCTGTTTTTT. Translated, it gives CASSQGAGPVTGELFF.

V is TRBV18 and J is TRBJ2-7; TRBD2 might be the D (7 bases). Trimming cost V 1 base and J 5 bases, with 9 bases left between them. This CDR3 has 13 residues. CDR1 and CDR2 (germline): KGHSH, LQKENI. CDR3 DNA: TGTGCCAGCTCACCACGGGGGGGCCACGAGCAGTACTTC. It codes for CASSPRGGHEQYF.

The chain couples TRBV2 to TRBJ2-3; D might be TRBD1 or TRBD2, each matching 5 bases. The germline V and J ends were trimmed by 3 bases and 5 bases, with 18 bases remaining between them. Germline V gene sequence: CDR1 SNHLY, CDR2 FYNNEI. The CDR3 has 16 amino acids. The CDR3 DNA reads TGTGCCAGCAGTGATGGGCTTACGGGACGGGGAGATACGCAGTATTTT. Residues: CASSDGLTGRGDTQYF.